This T cell receptor (beta chain) emerged from a study of blood T cell dynamics during melanoma immunotherapy. Study-level findings and limits: It remained unknown if the driving T cell clones were melanoma-specific.

Only in-frame clones appear in the TCRdb table, and some are missing; sequencing was by immunoSEQ multiplex PCR. This sample yields 9,500 to 14,000 clones, of which roughly 80% are seen a single time; over 15% belongs to the top ten. On this clone itself: What it binds is unknown. This same CDR3 is encoded by further DNA sequences in the sample.

The time point was: pre-treatment baseline. The material sequenced was blood, taken from a patient treated with checkpoint blockade. This TCR came from a human donor with melanoma.

In DNA, the CDR3 is TGTGCCAGCAGTTTTGGGGGGGGGAGGGGTTCTTCCTACGAGCAGTACTTC. This gives the protein CASSFGGGRGSSYEQYF. This sequence joins TRBV28 and TRBJ2-7; 7 positions agree with TRBD2. The CDR3 has 17 residues. The germline V gene has CDR1 MDHEN and CDR2 SYDVKM. The trim removed 3 bases at V and 1 base at J, leaving 12 bases unmatched.